A selection of T cell receptor beta chains follows, all from one sample in a study of blood T cell repertoires in COVID-19. Repertoires were generated with immunoSEQ multiplex PCR, while TCRdb's copy carries only in-frame clones and drops some. The repertoire holds roughly 240,000 clones, with 83% as singletons. Specimen: PBMCs or T cells enriched from blood (not recorded which). These receptors were collected from a woman aged 35 to 49 who had been exposed to COVID-19. CDR3s include the opening cysteine and the closing phenylalanine or tryptophan. Fields, in order: CDR3 length, J gene, clone size, V gene, CDR3 protein. Clone size is stated in some rows and not others, as once, few, many or a class when expanded.

13,TRBJ1-4,.,TRBV5-5,CASSFGGNEKLFF
16,TRBJ1-2,once,TRBV9,CASSVVGDRDVYGYTF
14,TRBJ1-1,.,TRBV29-1,CSVEAGLMNTEAFF
12,TRBJ1-2,few,TRBV19,CASSIDRDGYTF
14,TRBJ1-1,.,TRBV14,CASTRRGTNTEAFF
16,TRBJ2-1,.,TRBV19,CASSMGTGTLYNEQFF
16,TRBJ1-2,.,TRBV9,CASSQTTPGARYGYTF
11,TRBJ1-1,once,TRBV5-1,CASSSTAAAFF
16,TRBJ2-7,.,TRBV4-1,CASSQDGTSVSYEQYF
16,TRBJ2-2,.,TRBV5-1,CASSLEAGVPTGELFF
15,TRBJ2-5,once,TRBV6-1,CASSELGPEVATQYF
15,TRBJ2-3,.,TRBV30,CAWIMFGDTTDTQYF
18,TRBJ2-1,few,TRBV27,CASRPTGISGEAYNEQFF
14,TRBJ1-2,.,TRBV7-7,CASSPISGTGGYTF
13,TRBJ2-5,.,TRBV2,CASLEGAEGTQYF
17,TRBJ2-1,.,TRBV18,CASSPRASGGSYNEQFF
16,TRBJ1-2,.,TRBV28,CASSWGQSRGLYGYTF
14,TRBJ2-7,.,TRBV19,CASSMGQGVREQYF
13,TRBJ1-5,.,TRBV19,CASSIFLSQPQHF
15,TRBJ1-1,.,TRBV18,CASSRTTGGSTEAFF
12,TRBJ2-7,once,TRBV19,CASSLGTYEQYF
14,TRBJ1-4,.,TRBV5-4,CASSLDLQGEKLFF
13,TRBJ1-2,.,TRBV11-2,CASSQDTNYGYTF
15,TRBJ2-5,.,TRBV28,CASSSGSGGLRAQYF
16,TRBJ2-1,once,TRBV18,CASSPLTSGTYNEQFF
17,TRBJ2-7,.,TRBV6-1,CASSELSTGWNSYEQYF
15,TRBJ2-1,.,TRBV7-2,CASSLGVSSGGDKFF
15,TRBJ2-7,.,TRBV11-3,CASSPGQALYYEQYF
16,TRBJ2-1,.,TRBV7-3,CASSFTGTSAYNEQFF
15,TRBJ1-1,.,TRBV7-9,CASSLSVGLGTEAFF
16,TRBJ1-1,.,TRBV9,CASSPGDRGGNTEAFF
15,TRBJ2-7,.,TRBV7-2,CASSLNRLAVYEQYF
12,TRBJ1-1,.,TRBV5-6,CASSPRTGQAFF
13,TRBJ1-2,.,TRBV6-5,CASCRTANYGYTF
16,TRBJ2-5,many,TRBV23-1,CASSQCDSQPQETQYF
18,TRBJ2-1,.,TRBV9,CASSVEPLGTRGVYEQFF
15,TRBJ2-5,.,TRBV4-3,CASSQIGQVQETQYF
17,TRBJ2-7,.,TRBV4-2,CASSQGGSSSRSYEQYF
15,TRBJ2-1,.,TRBV5-1,CASSLTSGSHNEQFF
14,TRBJ1-5,.,TRBV19,CASKDRGVDQPQHF
17,TRBJ1-5,.,TRBV7-8,CASSQGFGTDSNQPQHF
17,TRBJ1-4,few,TRBV7-9,CASSLNGPVATNEKLFF
12,TRBJ1-2,.,TRBV28,CASTPGVEGYTF
17,TRBJ2-3,.,TRBV15,CATSTGTGGWSADTQYF
15,TRBJ1-3,.,TRBV28,CASSSPGGPGNTIYF